A single sample is the source of the 25 T cell receptor beta chains below, sequenced in a study of cytotoxic CD8 clonotypes in ibrutinib-treated CLL. TCRdb's copy holds only in-frame clones and misses some; the assay was immunoSEQ multiplex PCR. The sample lists approximately 40,000 clones, approximately 70% occurring once. Source: PBMCs, taken at disease progression, from a patient treated with ibrutinib. The receptors were sampled from a human donor with chronic lymphocytic leukemia.

The chain couples TRBV7-9 to TRBJ2-2, with TRBD2 matching 10 bases. The CDR3 has 16 amino acids. Germline assignment: CDR1 SEHNR and CDR2 FQNEAQ (reference sequence). J was trimmed by 7 bases and V by 5 bases; bases with no gene match: 10. CDR3 nucleotide sequence: TGTGCCAGCAGCCAGAGCGGGAGGGCCCTCGGCGGGGAGCTGTTTTTT. It yields the protein CASSQSGRALGGELFF.

The chain carries TRBV18 and TRBJ2-5; D remains unclear. Germline-derived CDR1 and CDR2 are KGHSH and LQKENI. This CDR3 is 13 amino acids long. V dropped 2 bases and J dropped 4 bases, with 8 bases sitting between them. CDR3 protein: CASSPSDGETQYF. Here the CDR3 DNA reads TGTGCCAGCTCACCATCAGACGGAGAGACCCAGTACTTC.

The CDR3 nucleotides are TGCGCCAGCAGCGACAAAGGACTAGCGGGGATCCAAGAGACCCAGTACTTC. It encodes CASSDKGLAGIQETQYF. The rearrangement joins TRBV4-1 to TRBJ2-5; TRBD2 agrees at 12 bases. J was trimmed by 1 base and V by 5 bases; bases with no gene match: 8. The germline V gene encodes CDR1 MGHRA and CDR2 YSYEKL. The CDR3 is made up of 17 amino acids.

The rearrangement links TRBV6-5 to TRBJ2-3; D remains ambiguous. This CDR3 is built from 13 residues. Looked up from germline, CDR1 is MNHEY and CDR2 is SVGAGI. V was pared by 0 bases and J by 5 bases, with 6 bases between. As DNA, the CDR3 is TGTGCCAGCAGTTACTCCTCCGGAGATACGCAGTATTTT. Translating gives CASSYSSGDTQYF.

The chain has TRBV29-1 and TRBJ2-2; TRBD1 might be the D (6 bases). V lost 7 bases to trimming and J lost 6 bases, with 12 bases between them. This CDR3 spans 12 amino acids. In germline, CDR1 is SQVTM, CDR2 ANQGSEA. This CDR3 reads CSAWGHSGELFF. DNA of the CDR3: TGCAGCGCTTGGGGACACTCCGGGGAGCTGTTTTTT.

This clone appeared a single time. V usage is TRBV6-1 and J usage is TRBJ1-1, with a tentative D call TRBD1 (6 bases). V gave up 6 bases and J gave up 4 bases, with 15 bases separating them. The CDR3 runs to 14 residues. Germline V gene lookup returns CDR1 MNHNS and CDR2 SASEGT. The CDR3 protein is CASSGMGGGTEAFF. The CDR3 DNA is TGTGCCAGCAGCGGAATGGGAGGGGGCACTGAAGCTTTCTTT.

This clone was recorded a few times. The chain links TRBV19 to TRBJ2-7; D ambiguous. Germline V gene data show CDR1 as LNHDA and CDR2 as SQIVND (reference sequence). V was clipped by 8 bases and J by 0 bases, with 11 bases between them. The CDR3 is 13 amino acids. The CDR3 here is CASSYPSSYEQYF. CDR3 sequence (DNA): TGTGCCAGTTCGTATCCGAGCTCCTACGAGCAGTACTTC.

This sequence joins TRBV7-6 and TRBJ2-7; TRBD1 agrees at 9 bases. The ends lost 5 bases at V and 2 bases at J; junction bases unmatched: 10. The CDR3 is 16 amino acids. Germline V gene data show CDR1 as SGHVS and CDR2 as FNYEAQ. CDR3 DNA: TGTGCCAGCAGCCCTACTGGACAGGGGCCTACCTACGAGCAGTACTTC. Translated: CASSPTGQGPTYEQYF.

The V call is TRBV7-6, the J call TRBJ2-7, with D tentatively TRBD2 (6 bases). The germline V gene has CDR1 SGHVS and CDR2 FNYEAQ. The CDR3 runs to 14 residues. V lost 5 bases and J lost 2, with 13 bases in between. The CDR3 nucleotides are TGTGCCAGCAGCCGACTAGGGACGGCCTACGAGCAGTACTTC. Amino acid sequence: CASSRLGTAYEQYF.

The genes are TRBV11-2 and TRBJ2-1, with unresolved D. Trimming left V 5 bases short and J 7 bases short, with 15 bases between. This CDR3 comprises 14 residues. Germline V lookup: CDR1 SGHAT, CDR2 FQNNGV. As DNA, the CDR3 is TGTGCCAGCAGCACTGGCGGTTTTATAAATGAGCAGTTCTTC. This codes for CASSTGGFINEQFF. Full variable domain (missing parts from reference TRBV11-2 and TRBJ2-1): EAGVAQSPRYKIIEKRQSVAFWCNPISGHATLYWYQQILGQGPKLLIQFQNNGVVDDSQLPKDRFSAERLKGVDSTLKIQPAKLEDSAVYLCASSTGGFINEQFFGPGTRLTVL.

The chain recombines TRBV27 with TRBJ2-1; TRBD1 aligns across 8 bases. Germline CDR1 and CDR2: MNHEY and SMNVEV (reference sequence). The CDR3 has 15 amino acids. The junction had 10 bases not matched to a gene; V was cut back by 9 bases and J by 3 bases. The CDR3 protein is CASIPSGQGYNEQFF. CDR3 nucleotide sequence: TGTGCCAGTATTCCCTCAGGACAGGGCTACAATGAGCAGTTCTTC.

This rearrangement joins TRBV30 to TRBJ1-2; TRBD1 matches at 8 bases. J gave up 6 bases and V 1 base, and 1 base lay outside the gene matches. This CDR3 region has 12 residues. Germline assignment: CDR1 GTSNPN and CDR2 SVGIG (reference sequence). In DNA form, the CDR3 reads TGTGCCTGGAGTGCAGGGGGCGATGGCTACACCTTC. Translated, it gives CAWSAGGDGYTF.

The chain links TRBV19 to TRBJ1-1, with D uncertain. The V gene lost 6 bases and the J gene lost 5 bases, with 16 bases spanning the gap. CDR1 and CDR2 (germline): LNHDA, SQIVND (reference sequence). This CDR3 has 14 amino acids. The chain's CDR3 is CASSGIMGVTEAFF. The CDR3 nucleotides read TGTGCCAGTAGCGGCATCATGGGTGTTACTGAAGCTTTCTTT.

The sample holds one count of this clone. The V call is TRBV11-1, the J call TRBJ2-2, with D possibly matching TRBD1 (5 bases). The CDR3 is made up of 16 amino acids. Deletions cut 4 bases from V and 0 bases from J, with 12 bases between. CDR1 and CDR2 (germline): SGHAT, FQDESV (reference sequence). The CDR3 DNA reads as TGTGCCAGCAGCTCACCGACAGAAACGAACACCGGGGAGCTGTTTTTT. Protein: CASSSPTETNTGELFF. Drawing the rest from reference TRBV11-1 and TRBJ2-2, the complete variable domain is EAEVAQSPRYKITEKSQAVAFWCDPISGHATLYWYRQILGQGPELLVQFQDESVVDDSQLPKDRFSAERLKGVDSTLKIQPAELGDSAMYLCASSSPTETNTGELFFGEGSRLTVL.

The chain recombines TRBV11-1 with TRBJ2-1; TRBD2 matches at 13 bases. The CDR3 is 15 residues long. Germline V gene sequence: CDR1 SGHAT, CDR2 FQDESV (reference sequence). The V gene end was trimmed by 5 bases and the J gene end by 8 bases; junction bases not matched to a gene: 6. The CDR3 protein is CASSPRTSGSYEQFF. CDR3 sequence (DNA): TGTGCCAGCAGCCCCCGGACTAGCGGGAGTTATGAGCAGTTCTTC.

This sequence joins TRBV28 and TRBJ2-7; D gene uncertain. Trimming took 5 bases from V and 3 from J, leaving 5 bases between them. Germline lookup yields CDR1 MDHEN and CDR2 SYDVKM. The CDR3 runs 11 residues. Written as DNA, the CDR3 is TGTGCCAGCAGTCAGTTCTACGAGCAGTACTTC. It specifies CASSQFYEQYF.

The chain uses TRBV10-3 and TRBJ2-1, with 7 positions matching TRBD1. Per germline, CDR1 ENHRY and CDR2 SYGVKD. J gave up 10 bases and V 8 bases, and 11 bases lay outside the gene matches. This CDR3 contains 13 residues. The CDR3 nucleotides are TGTGCCATCGGCAATACAGGGGTCAGAGAGCAGTTCTTC. The encoded protein is CAIGNTGVREQFF.

The V gene is TRBV10-2, the J gene TRBJ1-5; tentative D call: TRBD1 (6 bases). The V and J ends lost 6 bases and 0 bases respectively, with 6 bases between them. Germline loops: CDR1 WSHSY, CDR2 SAAADI. The CDR3 length is 13 residues. The CDR3 nucleotides are TGCGCCAGCAGGGGACATAGCAATCAGCCCCAGCATTTT. Its protein is CASRGHSNQPQHF.

V usage is TRBV4-1 and J usage is TRBJ2-3; D is unresolved. With 1 base removed from V and 7 bases from J, the gap between germline ends came to 3 bases. Germline CDR1 is MGHRA and CDR2 is YSYEKL. The CDR3 runs 11 residues. The CDR3: CASSQANTQYF. The DNA for the CDR3 is TGCGCCAGCAGCCAAGCCAATACGCAGTATTTT.

The chain recombines TRBV11-2 with TRBJ2-1, with D perhaps matching TRBD2 (6 bases). Trimming shortened V by 5 bases and J by 3 bases, and 20 bases separated the two germline ends. Germline-derived CDR1 and CDR2 are SGHAT and FQNNGV. The CDR3 covers 17 residues. The CDR3 sequence: CASSPLPGTGFYNEQFF. In DNA form, the CDR3 reads TGTGCCAGCAGCCCCCTCCCCGGGACTGGATTCTACAATGAGCAGTTCTTC.

The J gene is TRBJ2-2, the V gene TRBV18; D might be TRBD2 (5 bases). This CDR3 region has 14 residues. Trimming took off 6 bases at V and 5 bases at J, with 13 bases between the two ends. CDR1 KGHSH and CDR2 LQKENI come from the germline V gene. CDR3 nucleotides: TGTGCCAGCTCCTTGGGGAGTCGGACCGGGGAGCTGTTTTTT. Translation gives CASSLGSRTGELFF.

J is TRBJ2-3 and V is TRBV5-6; 11 positions match TRBD1. Per germline, CDR1 SGHDT and CDR2 YYEEEE. V trimming: 5 bases; J trimming: 8 bases; junction bases outside the gene matches: 16. The CDR3 covers 17 residues. In DNA form, the CDR3 reads TGTGCCAGCAGTACACTTCGAACAAGGACAGGGGGCGGTACGCAGTATTTT. Translating it yields CASSTLRTRTGGGTQYF.

This clone came up a few times. V usage is TRBV5-5 and J usage is TRBJ1-2; the D gene is possibly TRBD1 (6 bases). This CDR3 is built from 14 residues. Trimming took 2 bases from V and 3 from J, leaving 11 bases between them. CDR1 SGHKS and CDR2 YYEKEE come from the germline V gene (reference sequence). The CDR3 sequence is CASSLGQWDYGYTF. For the CDR3, the DNA is TGTGCCAGCAGCTTAGGACAGTGGGACTATGGCTACACCTTC. Full variable domain (missing parts from reference TRBV5-5 and TRBJ1-2): DAGVTQSPTHLIKTRGQQVTLRCSPISGHKSVSWYQQVLGQGPQFIFQYYEKEERGRGNFPDRFSARQFPNYSSELNVNALLLGDSALYLCASSLGQWDYGYTFGSGTRLTVV.

Only one count was recorded for this clone. This specimen includes other DNA sequences encoding the same CDR3. The gene calls are TRBV5-1 and TRBJ2-7, with unresolved D. V lost 3 bases, J lost 2 bases, and 6 bases lay in between. The CDR3 is 12 residues long. Germline CDR1 and CDR2: SGHRS and YFSETQ. CDR3 sequence: CASSSQTYEQYF. The CDR3 nucleotides are TGCGCCAGCAGCTCACAGACCTACGAGCAGTACTTC.

The chain uses TRBV25-1 and TRBJ1-6; D is unclear. Germline V lookup: CDR1 MGHDK, CDR2 SYGVNS. V lost 8 bases to trimming and J lost 3 bases, with 8 bases between them. CDR3 size: 13 residues. The CDR3 region is CASHINYNSPLHF. For the CDR3, the DNA is TGTGCCAGCCACATCAACTATAATTCACCCCTCCACTTT.